Below, one T cell receptor beta chain is given with its context. Its antigen is unknown. V lost 2 bases and J 5 bases, leaving 7 bases between the germline ends. Germline V lookup: CDR1 GTSNPN, CDR2 SVGIG (reference sequence). The CDR3 extends over 11 amino acids. The sample belongs to a study of blood T cells in healthy people across ages. Study-wide results and caveats: CMV status of donors was not determined, possibly confounding expanded clonotype changes.

Primers used in a second PCR of roughly 6 to 11 cycles were a sample-barcoded 5' primer and a J-beta primer mix. MiXCR, applied by TCRdb to the 5' RACE reads, yields one record per CDR3 protein. Of around 1,500,000 distinct CDR3 sequences listed, 42% were seen once; the top ten hold approximately 7.9%. The TCR originated in a woman younger than 30 in good health. The source material was blood. This chain connects TRBV30 to TRBJ2-7; D gene unclear. The CDR3 is CAWSSPNEQYF. DNA of the CDR3: TGTGCCTGGAGTTCCCCGAACGAGCAGTACTTC.